This T cell receptor beta chain was sequenced during a study of T cell clusters in autoimmune cytopenias. Looking at the study overall: TRB sequencing had a median about 52,000 reads and about 2,400 distinct clonotypes per sample. Regarding the study as a whole: Clustering suggested that physiological T cell clusters were missing in primary autoimmune cytopenia patients. The cluster-lack signature was not seen for secondary cytopenia versus chronic lymphocytic leukemia. The T cell clusters came from computational analysis alone and lack functional validation.

The CDR3 runs to 14 residues. The germline V gene encodes CDR1 SGHKS and CDR2 YYEKEE (reference sequence). About 39,000 genome equivalents of blood DNA were amplified for TRB. One tube held mixed TRB-A and TRB-B primer pools for touch-down PCR. TCRdb re-called the multiplex PCR reads; every CDR3 protein appears as one record, without DNA. The table gives approximately 12,000 distinct CDR3 sequences; the top ten clones make up approximately 3% of it. Note on this clonotype: Antigen unknown.

The TCR comes from a human donor with an autoimmune cytopenia or autoimmune hepatitis (not recorded which). The sequencing sample was made of peripheral blood. This sequence joins TRBV5-5 and TRBJ2-2; TCRdb's D call of TRBD2 is untestable without DNA. CDR3 sequence: CASSLADSPGELFF.